This T cell receptor (beta chain) was sequenced for a study of T cell clonality in common variable immunodeficiency. This clone was counted only a few times. Its target is unknown. Repertoires were generated with immunoSEQ multiplex PCR, while TCRdb's copy carries only in-frame clones and drops some. This sample carries around 16,000 clones, none of them present only once. The study's findings and limits: Reportedly, TCR beta sequences from common variable immunodeficiency showed fewer deletions and N-nucleotide insertions.

The sequenced sample consisted of peripheral blood mononuclear cells. The TCR originated in a human donor with common variable immunodeficiency.

The sequenced CDR3 bases are TGTGCCAGTAGTTCCTCAGGGTGGGCGAATCAGCCC. It translates to CASSSSGWANQP. The CDR3, in full, reads CASSSSGWANQPQHF. The gene calls are TRBV19 and TRBJ1-5; TRBD1 is a possible D gene (5 bases). The CDR3 end lies 3 residues beyond the end of the read and is filled in from the germline J gene. The CDR3 spans 15 residues. Germline loops: CDR1 LNHDA, CDR2 SQIVND (reference sequence). V dropped 5 bases and J dropped 4 bases, with 15 bases sitting between them.